This TCR beta chain originates from a study of PD-1 blockade in classical Hodgkin lymphoma. General study findings and limits: Underlying causes for the observed repertoire differences were not defined, possibly disease activity or prior therapy. Baseline diversity resembling that of newly diagnosed patients was seen in complete responders.

Regarding this clone: The target antigen is unknown.

Sequencing used immunoSEQ multiplex PCR; TCRdb keeps in-frame clones, though not all of them. The data show under 25,000 clones, with 60% to 80% seen just once and 15% to 20% held by the top ten. As to time point: cycle 4 day 1 (C4D1), after less than 7 weeks of nivolumab. In every patient, relapse followed autologous stem cell transplantation, while exposure to brentuximab vedotin differed. V gave up 2 bases and J gave up 5 bases, with 6 bases separating them. The CDR3 covers 12 residues. The V gene's germline CDR1 is SNHLY and CDR2 FYNNEI. The input for sequencing was peripheral blood mononuclear cells (PBMCs), taken before the fourth cycle of nivolumab. The clonotype was recovered from a human donor with classical Hodgkin lymphoma. V usage is TRBV2 and J usage is TRBJ2-5; D uncertain. CDR3 DNA: TGTGCCAGCAGTGAATTTGCGGAGACCCAGTACTTC. Its translation is CASSEFAETQYF.